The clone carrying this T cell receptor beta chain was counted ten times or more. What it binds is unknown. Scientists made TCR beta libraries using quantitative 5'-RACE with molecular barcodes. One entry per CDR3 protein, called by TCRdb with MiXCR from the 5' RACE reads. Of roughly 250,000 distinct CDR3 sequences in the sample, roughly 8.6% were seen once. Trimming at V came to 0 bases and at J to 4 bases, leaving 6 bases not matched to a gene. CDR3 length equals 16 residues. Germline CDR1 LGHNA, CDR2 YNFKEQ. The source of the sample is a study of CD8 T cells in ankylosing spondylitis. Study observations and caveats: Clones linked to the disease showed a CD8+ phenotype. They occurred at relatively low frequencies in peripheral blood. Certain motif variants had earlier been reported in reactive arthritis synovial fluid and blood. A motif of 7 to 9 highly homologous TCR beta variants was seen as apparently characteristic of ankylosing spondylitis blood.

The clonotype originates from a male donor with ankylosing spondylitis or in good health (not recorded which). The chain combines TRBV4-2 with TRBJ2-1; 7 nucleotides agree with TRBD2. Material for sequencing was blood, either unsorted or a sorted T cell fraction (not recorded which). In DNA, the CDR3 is TGTGCCAGCAGCCAAGATTATCCGGGACTATACAATGAGCAGTTCTTC. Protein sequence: CASSQDYPGLYNEQFF.